These 30 T cell receptor beta chains share one sample of origin, sequenced in a study of T cell repertoires in cytomegalovirus infection. No antigen has been assigned to these receptors. TCRdb called the reads again in MiXCR, with one record for every CDR3 protein. The table includes 110,000 or so distinct CDR3 sequences, under 35% detected once. This specimen consisted of CD8+ T cells from cultured PBMCs, obtained from culture after CMV antigen stimulation. Receptor source: a human donor in good health (CMV status not recorded). Some clones in this sample may be carry-over from other donors' samples.

This sequence joins TRBV6-5 and TRBJ2-4, with D possibly being TRBD2 (5 bases). This CDR3 has 14 residues. In germline, CDR1 is MNHEY, CDR2 SVGAGI. V lost 2 bases and J lost 5, with 10 bases in between. For the CDR3, the DNA is TGTGCCAGCAGTTACGGGCAGAGGGAAAACATTCAGTACTTC. As protein: CASSYGQRENIQYF.

The V call is TRBV10-3, the J call TRBJ1-2; TRBD1 matches 10 bases. The CDR3 spans 13 residues. Per germline, CDR1 ENHRY and CDR2 SYGVKD. Losses at the gene ends were 8 bases for V and 8 bases for J; bases not matched to a gene: 8. CDR3: CAIADGDRGGYTF. CDR3 nucleotides: TGTGCCATCGCCGACGGGGACAGGGGCGGCTACACCTTC.

This clonotype was counted a few times. The V and J genes are TRBV11-2 and TRBJ2-7; D perhaps matches TRBD1 (5 bases). Trimming took 3 bases from V and 5 from J, leaving 20 bases between them. Germline-derived CDR1 and CDR2 are SGHAT and FQNNGV. The CDR3 contains 16 residues. The CDR3 region is CASSFIFQDTAHEQYF. Written as DNA, the CDR3 is TGTGCCAGCAGCTTTATTTTCCAGGACACGGCCCACGAGCAGTACTTC.

At least ten counts were recorded for this clonotype. The chain is built from TRBV5-5 and TRBJ2-7, with D unresolved. This CDR3 is 15 amino acids long. V gave up 0 bases and J gave up 0 bases, with 10 bases separating them. Germline V gene lookup returns CDR1 SGHKS and CDR2 YYEKEE (reference sequence). Here the CDR3 reads CASSLAMGSSYEQYF. CDR3 DNA: TGTGCCAGCAGCTTGGCCATGGGAAGCTCCTACGAGCAGTACTTC.

In its sample, this clonotype was seen a few times. This chain uses TRBV6-2 or TRBV6-3 with TRBJ1-1; 8 nucleotides line up with TRBD1. Per the germline V gene, CDR1 is MNHEY and CDR2 is SVGEGT. V dropped 7 bases and J dropped 10; count of bases not matched to a gene: 8. This CDR3 region has 12 residues. The CDR3 loop is CASTGQGLPAFF. Here the CDR3 DNA reads TGTGCCAGCACTGGACAGGGTCTCCCAGCTTTCTTT.

CDR3 in amino acids: CASSFGTEVNYGYTF. CDR3 DNA: TGTGCCAGCAGTTTCGGGACGGAAGTCAACTATGGCTACACCTTC. The chain uses TRBV28 and TRBJ1-2; a weak D match, TRBD1 (5 bases). CDR3 size: 15 residues. V lost 3 bases and J lost 2, with 13 bases in between. The germline gives CDR1 MDHEN, CDR2 SYDVKM.

In its sample, this clonotype was seen many times. The J gene is TRBJ2-7, the V gene TRBV6-2 or TRBV6-3, with 10 bases that match TRBD2. The length of the CDR3 is 14 residues. The trim removed 3 bases at V and 6 bases at J, leaving 5 bases unmatched. Germline CDR1 and CDR2: MNHEY and SVGEGT. CDR3 sequence reads: CASSYSGTSAEQYF. Here the CDR3 DNA reads TGTGCCAGCAGTTATTCCGGGACTAGCGCCGAGCAGTACTTC.

The table lists this clonotype with a few counts. The chain is built from TRBV7-2 and TRBJ2-1; D not resolved. Germline CDR1 reads SGHTA; CDR2 reads FQGNSA. The CDR3 covers 12 residues. Trimming left V 5 bases short and J 7 bases short, with 9 bases between. The CDR3, as DNA: TGTGCCAGCAGCCCAGGTAGGAATGAGCAGTTCTTC. Translation: CASSPGRNEQFF.

The chain couples TRBV27 to TRBJ2-7, with TRBD1 matching 11 bases. CDR1 and CDR2 (germline): MNHEY, SMNVEV (reference sequence). CDR3 length: 15 amino acids. The J segment lost 7 bases and the V segment lost 3 bases, leaving 8 bases of the junction unmatched. CDR3 loop: CASSFSRTGGGEQYF. The CDR3 DNA is TGTGCCAGCAGTTTTTCCCGGACAGGGGGCGGAGAGCAGTACTTC.

This clonotype was observed a handful of times. The CDR3 loop is CASSTLNRGRTGELFF. The CDR3 nucleotides read TGTGCCAGTAGTACCCTGAACAGGGGGCGGACCGGGGAGCTGTTTTTT. The chain is built from TRBV19 and TRBJ2-2; TRBD1 aligns across 9 bases. The CDR3 extends over 16 amino acids. Trimming at V came to 4 bases and at J to 5 bases, leaving 8 bases not matched to a gene. From germline, CDR1 is LNHDA and CDR2 SQIVND (reference sequence).

This clonotype occurred a few times. V usage is TRBV20-1 and J usage is TRBJ1-2; 7 bases line up with TRBD1. With 2 bases clipped from V and 7 bases from J, the junction kept 10 bases outside the gene matches. CDR3 length: 14 amino acids. Germline V gene lookup returns CDR1 DFQATT and CDR2 SNEGSKA (reference sequence). The CDR3 region is CSARFTGDWGGYTF. CDR3 nucleotides: TGCAGTGCTAGATTTACAGGGGACTGGGGTGGCTACACCTTC.

The J gene is TRBJ2-1, the V gene TRBV5-6, with TRBD2 matching 8 bases. J was trimmed by 5 bases and V by 4 bases; bases with no gene match: 8. The length of the CDR3 is 15 residues. Germline CDR1 is SGHDT and CDR2 is YYEEEE. The CDR3 sequence is CASSGGLVSDNEQFF. CDR3 in DNA: TGTGCCAGCAGCGGGGGACTAGTGAGTGACAATGAGCAGTTCTTC. Filled out from reference TRBV5-6 and TRBJ2-1, the complete variable domain reads DAGVTQSPTHLIKTRGQQVTLRCSPKSGHDTVSWYQQALGQGPQFIFQYYEEEERQRGNFPDRFSGHQFPNYSSELNVNALLLGDSALYLCASSGGLVSDNEQFFGPGTRLTVL.

Of note for this clonotype: At one of its ends the junction is not consistent with the germline gene, which may arise from a read error. This sequence joins TRBV7-8 and TRBJ2-2; TRBD2 agrees at 7 bases. Germline CDR1 is SGHVS and CDR2 is FQNEAQ. This CDR3 region has 17 residues. The CDR3 region has the DNA TGTGCCAACAGCTCCACTACGCGGCAGGGAGGGACCGGGGAGCTGTTTTTT. It yields the protein CANSSTTRQGGTGELFF.

This sequence joins TRBV7-9 and TRBJ2-7; maybe TRBD1 (5 bases). V lost 4 bases, J lost 3 bases, and 10 bases lay in between. Germline CDR1 SEHNR, CDR2 FQNEAQ (reference sequence). The CDR3 is 13 residues long. CDR3 protein: CASSSRDRYEQYF. DNA of the CDR3: TGTGCCAGCAGCTCCAGGGATCGCTACGAGCAGTACTTC.

As to this clonotype: Sequence at one end of the junction differs from germline and may be a read error. This chain links TRBV7-6 with TRBJ1-2; 9 bases are shared with TRBD1. In germline, CDR1 is SGHVS, CDR2 FNYEAQ. The CDR3 extends over 14 amino acids. The CDR3 DNA sequence: TGTGCCAGCAGCTTAAGGGACAGGGAGCACCCCCTTCTCTTC. Its protein product is CASSLRDREHPLLF.

The V and J genes are TRBV7-9 and TRBJ2-7; D may match TRBD1 or TRBD2 (5 bases each). CDR3 length equals 14 residues. Germline-derived CDR1 and CDR2 are SEHNR and FQNEAQ (reference sequence). V lost 3 bases, J lost 2 bases, and 11 bases lay in between. This CDR3 is CASSFRDRTYEQYF. Written as DNA, the CDR3 is TGTGCCAGCAGCTTCCGGGACCGAACCTACGAGCAGTACTTC.

This clonotype was observed a handful of times. The DNA for the CDR3 is TGTGCCAGCAGCTCCTGGACAGGGTTCAGTGAAGCTTTCTTT. It is translated as CASSSWTGFSEAFF. The chain carries TRBV5-4 and TRBJ1-1, with 8 positions matching TRBD1. The J segment lost 7 bases and the V segment lost 3 bases, leaving 8 bases of the junction unmatched. Germline CDR1 is SGHNT and CDR2 is YYREEE (reference sequence). The CDR3 extends over 14 amino acids.

The chain employs TRBV7-6 and TRBJ2-5; D is undetermined. Germline CDR1 reads SGHVS; CDR2 reads FNYEAQ. V was trimmed by 1 base and J by 3 bases, leaving 6 bases between them. The CDR3 covers 13 residues. DNA for the CDR3: TGTGCCAGCAGCTTAGATTTCGAAGAGACCCAGTACTTC. This encodes CASSLDFEETQYF.

The chain couples TRBV11-3 to TRBJ2-2; possibly TRBD1 for D (5 bases). Looked up from germline, CDR1 is SGHNT and CDR2 is YENEEA. This CDR3 region has 14 residues. Trimming left V 5 bases short and J 1 base short, with 8 bases between. The CDR3 is CASSGTGNTGELFF. CDR3 nucleotide sequence: TGTGCCAGCAGCGGTACAGGGAACACCGGGGAGCTGTTTTTT.

This clonotype was recorded at least ten times. This chain connects TRBV7-6 to TRBJ2-5, with D perhaps matching TRBD2 (6 bases). V was clipped by 4 bases and J by 4 bases, with 10 bases between them. CDR1 SGHVS and CDR2 FNYEAQ come from the germline V gene. The CDR3 sequence is 13 residues long. In nucleotides, the CDR3 is TGTGCCAGCAGCTGGGGGGAAGGAGAGACCCAGTACTTC. Its protein product is CASSWGEGETQYF.

This clonotype was picked up a small number of times. V and J are TRBV7-6 and TRBJ1-3; maybe TRBD1 (6 bases). The germline V gene encodes CDR1 SGHVS and CDR2 FNYEAQ. V lost 4 bases to trimming and J lost 3 bases, with 13 bases between them. This CDR3 region has 15 residues. The CDR3 spells CASSSGAGGGNTIYF. The CDR3 DNA is TGTGCCAGCAGCTCGGGGGCCGGTGGTGGAAACACCATATATTTT.

V is TRBV12-3 or TRBV12-4 and J is TRBJ2-5, with D possibly matching TRBD1 (7 bases). V lost 6 bases and J 6 bases, leaving 17 bases between the germline ends. The CDR3 has 14 residues. In DNA, the CDR3 is TGTGCCAGCAGCTACGGCGGGACAGCCAAGACCCAGTACTTC. This translates into CASSYGGTAKTQYF.

The V and J genes are TRBV6-5 and TRBJ2-7; no definite D call. Germline V gene lookup returns CDR1 MNHEY and CDR2 SVGAGI. Between the trimmed V and J ends, which lost 4 bases and 6 bases, there was a span of 13 bases. The CDR3 runs 13 residues. The CDR3 here is CASSSDGRLEQYF. The CDR3 region has the DNA TGTGCCAGCAGTTCGGACGGAAGGCTCGAGCAGTACTTC.

The chain recombines TRBV6-6 with TRBJ1-2; D uncertain. Looked up from germline, CDR1 is MNHNY and CDR2 is SVGAGI (reference sequence). Trimming took off 6 bases at V and 3 bases at J, with 8 bases between the two ends. The length of the CDR3 is 12 residues. CDR3 amino acids: CASRAPDYGYTF. The CDR3 region has the DNA TGTGCCAGCAGGGCGCCTGACTATGGCTACACCTTC.

The sample holds many counts of this clonotype. This chain uses TRBV12-3 or TRBV12-4 with TRBJ1-4; D call uncertain. V was clipped by 3 bases and J by 7 bases, with 18 bases between them. The CDR3 spans 16 residues. CDR3 region: CASSFLSGTLSEKLFF. CDR3 nucleotides: TGTGCCAGCAGTTTCCTTAGCGGAACCCTTAGTGAAAAACTGTTTTTT.

The rearrangement joins TRBV19 to TRBJ1-5; D is uncertain. This CDR3 is built from 16 residues. Trimming cost V 3 bases and J 4 bases, with 16 bases left between them. Germline values: CDR1 LNHDA, CDR2 SQIVND (reference sequence). DNA for the CDR3: TGTGCCAGTAGTATGAAAAGAGGGATCGGAAATCAGCCCCAGCATTTT. It codes for CASSMKRGIGNQPQHF.

The chain uses TRBV27 and TRBJ1-1; tentatively, D is TRBD1 (6 bases). The germline V gene encodes CDR1 MNHEY and CDR2 SMNVEV (reference sequence). The CDR3 has 12 residues. Trimming pared 5 bases from V and 6 bases from J, leaving 10 bases between. As DNA, the CDR3 is TGTGCCAGCAGTACAGGGATAGCTGAAGCTTTCTTT. Amino acids: CASSTGIAEAFF.

This rearrangement joins TRBV7-9 to TRBJ1-5; D remains unclear. The CDR3 is 12 amino acids. The ends were cut back, 6 bases at V and 8 bases at J, with 11 bases in the middle. The germline V gene encodes CDR1 SEHNR and CDR2 FQNEAQ (reference sequence). This CDR3 is CASSSVGKPQHF. The DNA for the CDR3 is TGTGCCAGCAGTTCCGTCGGGAAGCCCCAGCATTTT.

Here the CDR3 DNA reads TGTGCCAGTTCCCGGGGGGATAGCCTTAATCAGCCCCAGCATTTT. As protein: CASSRGDSLNQPQHF. The chain uses TRBV7-6 and TRBJ1-5; tentative D call: TRBD1 (5 bases). This CDR3 has 15 residues. Trimming stripped 9 bases from V and 4 bases from J, with 19 bases between. The germline V gene encodes CDR1 SGHVS and CDR2 FNYEAQ.

This chain joins TRBV7-9 and TRBJ2-5; TRBD1 aligns across 11 bases. This CDR3 region has 16 residues. V was pared by 3 bases and J by 4 bases, with 7 bases of the junction left unmatched. Germline V gene data show CDR1 as SEHNR and CDR2 as FQNEAQ (reference sequence). The CDR3 loop reads CASSFIVGTGGETQYF. Here the CDR3 DNA reads TGTGCCAGCAGCTTCATCGTTGGGACAGGGGGAGAGACCCAGTACTTC.